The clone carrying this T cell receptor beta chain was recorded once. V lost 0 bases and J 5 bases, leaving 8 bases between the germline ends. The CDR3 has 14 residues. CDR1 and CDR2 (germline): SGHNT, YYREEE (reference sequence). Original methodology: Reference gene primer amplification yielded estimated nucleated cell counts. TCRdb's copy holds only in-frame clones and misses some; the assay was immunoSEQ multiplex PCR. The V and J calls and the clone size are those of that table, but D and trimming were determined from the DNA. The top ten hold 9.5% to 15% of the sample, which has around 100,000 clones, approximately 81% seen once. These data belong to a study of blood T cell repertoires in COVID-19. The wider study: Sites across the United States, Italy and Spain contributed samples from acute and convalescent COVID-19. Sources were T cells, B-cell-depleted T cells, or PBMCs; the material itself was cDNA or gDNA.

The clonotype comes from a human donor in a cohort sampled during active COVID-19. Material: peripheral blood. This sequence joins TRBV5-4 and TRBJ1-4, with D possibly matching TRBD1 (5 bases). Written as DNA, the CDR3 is TGTGCCAGCAGCTTGGACAGGCTGAATGAAAAACTGTTTTTT. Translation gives CASSLDRLNEKLFF.